The entry below describes one T cell receptor beta chain. This clone's antigen is unknown. No base qualities exist here, and no much larger clone lies one base off it. TCRbeta CDR3 regions were amplified from genomic DNA by means of the immunoSEQ Assay, a bias-controlled multiplex PCR. The original methods were these. Nucleated cell counts per sample were estimated from amplification of reference gene primers within the assay. To quantify the absolute abundance of each unique TCRbeta CDR3 rearrangement, sequence reads were collapsed and filtered. For each sample, productive Simpson clonality was calculated by taking the square root of Simpson's diversity index across productive rearrangements. This is the immuneACCESS table as TCRdb keeps it, with only in-frame sequences that have V and J called. A part of the clones is gone; compared with another copy, unresolved V genes explain less than half, and the rest is unexplained. V, J and clone size derive from that table, while D and trimming were established from the DNA sequence. The table for this sample lists over 200,000 clones; about 90% of them were counted only once. Around 1.2% of the sample comes from the top ten.

These data are taken from a study of blood T cell repertoires in COVID-19 (TCRdb year 2020). Context from the whole study: Samples covering the acute and convalescent phases of COVID-19 were provided by collaborators in the United States, Italy and Spain. Samples were obtained from the ongoing ImmuneRACE study (first 160 participants) and from about 1,300 subjects provided by 6 global collaborators. The material from the prospective study consisted of cDNA or gDNA derived from T cells, B-cell-depleted T cells, or PBMCs. The dataset comprised deeply sampled blood TCRbeta repertoires from subjects exposed to, actively infected with, or recovered from COVID-19. The repertoires were released in a freely available public database meant as a resource for research on the immune response to SARS-CoV-2. The sample metadata nearly always contained a de-identified subject ID, COVID-19 status, age in years and sex. HLA class I and class II types, where available, came from metadata supplied by the sample provider rather than from assay-based typing.

The cysteine opens and the phenylalanine closes a CDR3 of 14 amino acids. Only CDR3 DNA is held: 42 bases, read in frame from base 1. From the germline V gene (reference sequence), CDR1 is MNHEY and CDR2 is SMNVEV. Trimmed from V: 6 bases; trimmed from J: 1 base; junction bases lacking a gene match: 4. Here is what the overall study found, with its caveats: How much clinical and demographic metadata was included differed by source and by participant, and the metadata was provided uncurated.

Each collaborating institution followed its own protocols to collect whole blood in K2EDTA tubes. For TCRbeta analysis, collaborators shipped samples in one of three forms: frozen whole blood, isolated PBMCs, or DNA extracted from either of those sample types. This TCR was sampled from a man aged 30 to 39 with acute or convalescent COVID-19. This chain joins TRBV27 to TRBJ2-7, with 9 bases matching TRBD1. Specimen: peripheral blood. The CDR3 amino acid sequence is: CASRTTGGSYEQYF. Here is the DNA: TGTGCCAGCAGAACGACAGGGGGGTCCTACGAGCAGTACTTC.